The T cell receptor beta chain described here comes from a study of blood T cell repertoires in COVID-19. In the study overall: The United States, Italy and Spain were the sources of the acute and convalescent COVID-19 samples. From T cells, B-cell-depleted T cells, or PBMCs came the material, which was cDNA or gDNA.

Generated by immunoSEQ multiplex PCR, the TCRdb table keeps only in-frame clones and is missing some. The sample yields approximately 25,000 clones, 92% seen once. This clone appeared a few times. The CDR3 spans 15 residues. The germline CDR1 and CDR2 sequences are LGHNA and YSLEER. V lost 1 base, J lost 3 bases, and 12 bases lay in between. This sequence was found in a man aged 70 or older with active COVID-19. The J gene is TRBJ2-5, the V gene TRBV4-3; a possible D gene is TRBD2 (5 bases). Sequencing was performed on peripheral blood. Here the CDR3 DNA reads TGCGCCAGCAGCCAAGGTCACCAGGAGGAAGAGACCCAGTACTTC. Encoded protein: CASSQGHQEEETQYF.